The T cell receptor (beta chain) under discussion was sequenced for a study of CD4 T cells in relation to SARS-CoV-2 and coronaviruses. General study results and limits: Crossreactive clones expanded significantly less to SARS-CoV-2 than monoreactive clones. Pre-pandemic and post-infection samples never came from the same donor.

Uncultured naive and memory CD4+ T cells supplied DNA for deep TCR-beta sequencing. TCRdb keeps only in-frame clones here, not all; method: immunoSEQ multiplex PCR. The data show about 68,000 clones, more than 85% seen once. Germline assignment: CDR1 ENHRY and CDR2 SYGVKD. This CDR3 has 14 amino acids. Deletions cut 2 bases from V and 4 bases from J, with 8 bases between. About this clone: The antigen remains unidentified.

The unexposed donors gave CD4+ T cells in 2011-2018, prior to COVID-19. This receptor was obtained from a human donor in good health. Material for sequencing was naive CD4+ T cells from PBMCs. The subset: naive CD4+ T cells isolated by negative enrichment. The chain recombines TRBV10-3 with TRBJ1-4, with D perhaps TRBD1 (6 bases). CDR3 sequence reads: CAISEKGGNEKLFF. CDR3 sequence (DNA): TGTGCCATCAGTGAGAAGGGGGGTAATGAAAAACTGTTTTTT.